The sample holds a few counts of the clone carrying this T cell receptor beta chain. No antigen is known for it. The study excluded patients with uncontrolled infection, other autoimmune disease, pregnancy or lactation. The data belong to a study of T cells in Graves' hyperthyroidism and ophthalmopathy. Study results and limitations: Peripheral blood also featured most of the thyroid clonotypes expanded above 0.001. For ophthalmopathy, model prediction preceded onset by a median roughly 6.3 months. Ophthalmopathy and stable hyperthyroidism were separated by a 13 V-J model.

Researchers amplified the TCR beta CDR3 regions from RNA transcripts. The HTBI primer set was used in a first-round RT-PCR of the TCR CDR3. TCRdb redid the calling of the multiplex PCR reads with MiXCR, one entry per CDR3 protein. Among about 640,000 distinct CDR3 sequences listed, around 21% were seen once. After removal of 3 bases from V and 5 bases from J, the junction contained 5 bases not matched to a gene. The germline V gene encodes CDR1 MNHEY and CDR2 SMNVEV (reference sequence). The CDR3 loop spans 16 amino acids. The genes are TRBV27 and TRBJ2-2, with 11 nucleotides matching TRBD2. Sequenced sample: blood. The sequence was obtained from a man aged 25 to 45 with Graves' ophthalmopathy. In nucleotides, the CDR3 is TGTGCCAGCAGTTTCCGCTGGACTAGCGGGACCGGGGAGCTGTTTTTT. Protein sequence: CASSFRWTSGTGELFF.